The clone carrying this T cell receptor (beta chain) was seen once. This sample was taken from a study of CD8 T cells in Susac syndrome. CDR3 length equals 15 residues. Germline V gene lookup returns CDR1 SEHNR and CDR2 FQNEAQ (reference sequence). With 0 bases removed from V and 0 bases from J, the gap between germline ends came to 8 bases. Reverse transcription of roughly 0.5 to 1 ug RNA was carried out with random hexamers. Amplification of TCR beta CDR3 across 54 Vbeta and 13 Jbeta was performed with immunoSEQ multiplex PCR. TCRdb re-analysed the immunoSEQ multiplex PCR reads in MiXCR, keeping a single row per CDR3 protein. The profile shows 210,000 or so distinct CDR3 sequences, around 93% of them singletons.

This sequence originates from a human donor with Susac syndrome. This chain links TRBV7-9 with TRBJ1-1; D is uncertain. Input material: CD4+ T cells from PBMCs. The CDR3 protein is CASSLANSLNTEAFF. CDR3 in DNA: TGTGCCAGCAGCTTAGCTAACAGCTTGAACACTGAAGCTTTCTTT.